The 7 T cell receptor beta chains listed next were all sequenced from one sample in a study of cytomegalovirus exposure and HLA in healthy donors. Assay used: immunoSEQ multiplex PCR; TCRdb lists only in-frame clones, some missing. Seen here are over 150,000 clones, about 80% observed once, and the top ten hold 2.8%. Sequenced material: PBMCs. The receptor source for this set is a woman between 18 and 30 years old in good health and CMV-seropositive.

The rearrangement links TRBV5-4 to TRBJ2-4; 8 bases match TRBD2. Trimming removed 4 bases from V and 7 bases from J; junction bases left unmatched: 7. This CDR3 is built from 14 residues. Germline V lookup: CDR1 SGHNT, CDR2 YYREEE (reference sequence). CDR3 DNA sequence: TGTGCCAGCAGCGTCGGGGGGGGATCCAACATTCAGTACTTC. Translated: CASSVGGGSNIQYF.

This chain joins TRBV9 and TRBJ1-4, with D perhaps TRBD1 (5 bases). The germline CDR1 and CDR2 sequences are SGDLS and YYNGEE. V was shortened by 0 bases and J by 11 bases, with 17 bases between the two germline ends. This CDR3 has 15 amino acids. The CDR3 spells CASSVATWSQGKLFF. The CDR3 DNA follows: TGTGCCAGCAGCGTAGCTACGTGGAGCCAGGGTAAACTGTTTTTT.

The chain is built from TRBV18 and TRBJ1-1; 9 nucleotides match TRBD1. The CDR3 covers 16 residues. J gave up 5 bases and V 3 bases, and 10 bases lay outside the gene matches. In germline, CDR1 is KGHSH, CDR2 LQKENI. The CDR3 loop is CASSPLTGTGKTEAFF. CDR3 sequence (DNA): TGTGCCAGCTCACCTCTTACCGGGACAGGGAAAACTGAAGCTTTCTTT. Full variable domain (remainder filled in from reference TRBV18 and TRBJ1-1): NAGVMQNPRHLVRRRGQEARLRCSPMKGHSHVYWYRQLPEEGLKFMVYLQKENIIDESGMPKERFSAEFPKEGPSILRIQQVVRGDSAAYFCASSPLTGTGKTEAFFGQGTRLTVV.

In this sample, this clone turned up once. The J gene is TRBJ2-7, the V gene TRBV18; 10 positions agree with TRBD1. Germline V gene sequence: CDR1 KGHSH, CDR2 LQKENI. This CDR3 contains 14 residues. The V gene end was trimmed by 6 bases and the J gene end by 2 bases; junction bases not matched to a gene: 4. As DNA, the CDR3 is TGTGCCAGCTCGCCCGGGACAGGGGCCTACGAGCAGTACTTC. This translates into CASSPGTGAYEQYF.

The chain joins TRBV11-2 to TRBJ2-7; perhaps TRBD2 as D (5 bases). V was cut by 1 base and J by 7 bases, with 14 bases left in between. Germline V gene sequence: CDR1 SGHAT, CDR2 FQNNGV. The CDR3 is made up of 14 amino acids. CDR3 sequence reads: CASSLARTDYEQYF. The CDR3 coding sequence is TGTGCCAGCAGCTTAGCGCGCACCGACTATGAGCAGTACTTC.

The chain combines TRBV7-2 with TRBJ1-6, with D unresolved. Germline CDR1 SGHTA, CDR2 FQGNSA. This CDR3 has 14 residues. Deletions cut 5 bases from V and 2 bases from J, with 7 bases between. The CDR3 DNA follows: TGTGCCAGCAGCCCGAGGGCCTATAATTCACCCCTCCACTTT. It yields the protein CASSPRAYNSPLHF.

The rearrangement links TRBV9 to TRBJ1-1, with D unclear. Trimming left V 3 bases short and J 7 bases short, with 22 bases between. The CDR3 covers 16 residues. Germline CDR1 reads SGDLS; CDR2 reads YYNGEE. CDR3 sequence reads: CASSAQPRAVRGEAFF. CDR3 sequence (DNA): TGTGCCAGCAGCGCCCAACCACGGGCGGTCCGGGGTGAAGCTTTCTTT. The variable domain in full, with the rest retrieved from reference TRBV9 and TRBJ1-1, is DSGVTQTPKHLITATGQRVTLRCSPRSGDLSVYWYQQSLDQGLQFLIQYYNGEERAKGNILERFSAQQFPDLHSELNLSSLELGDSALYFCASSAQPRAVRGEAFFGQGTRLTVV.